This TCR beta chain was obtained from a study of T cell repertoires in cytomegalovirus infection. Via MiXCR, TCRdb re-called the reads, giving one row per CDR3 protein. The data hold almost 500,000 distinct CDR3 sequences, with approximately 11% observed a single time. This clonotype has just a few counts. Antigen unknown. Whole-study results and caveats: Carriage of CMV together with the relevant HLA was identifiable through cumulative public TCR beta family frequency. CMV-specific HLA-C-restricted TCR beta clonotypes dominated the ex vivo response.

This CDR3 comprises 14 residues. Germline values: CDR1 KGHSH, CDR2 LQKENI. V shed 3 bases and J 7 bases; nucleotides not matched to a gene: 6. The receptor's source is a human donor in good health (CMV status not recorded). Some clones in this sample may be carry-over from other donors' samples. Sequenced sample: PBMCs. The V gene is TRBV18, the J gene TRBJ1-5, with 7 bases matching TRBD1. The CDR3 DNA follows: TGTGCCAGCTCACCTGGGCAGGGGGAACAGCCCCAGCATTTT. This gives the protein CASSPGQGEQPQHF.